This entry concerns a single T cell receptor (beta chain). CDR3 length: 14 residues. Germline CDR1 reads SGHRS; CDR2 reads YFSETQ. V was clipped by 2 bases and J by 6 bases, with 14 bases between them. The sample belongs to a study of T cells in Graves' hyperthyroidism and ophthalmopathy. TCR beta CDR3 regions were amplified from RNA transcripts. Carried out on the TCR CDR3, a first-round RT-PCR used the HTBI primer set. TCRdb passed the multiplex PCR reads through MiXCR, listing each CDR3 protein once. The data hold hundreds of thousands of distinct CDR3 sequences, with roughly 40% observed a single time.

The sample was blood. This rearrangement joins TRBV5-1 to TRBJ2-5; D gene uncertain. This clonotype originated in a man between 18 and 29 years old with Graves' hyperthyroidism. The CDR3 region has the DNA TGCGCCAGCAGCTTAGCACCACCAGCCCAGACCCAGTACTTC. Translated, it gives CASSLAPPAQTQYF.